This T cell receptor beta chain was sequenced in a study of blood T cell repertoires in COVID-19. Across the whole study: Researchers got acute and convalescent COVID-19 samples from the United States, Italy and Spain. The cDNA or gDNA used as material had been derived from T cells, B-cell-depleted T cells, or PBMCs.

This clone was observed a handful of times. Germline values: CDR1 SGHAT, CDR2 FQNNGV. V shed 4 bases and J shed 11 bases, with 15 bases lying between them. The CDR3 is made up of 13 amino acids. Original processing notes: For nucleated cells, counts were estimated from reference gene primer amplification. TCRdb keeps only in-frame clones here, not all; method: immunoSEQ multiplex PCR. Clonal size and the V and J genes are those of that table, whereas D and trimming came from the DNA. Of under 110,000 clones listed, around 84% are singletons. The chain employs TRBV11-2 and TRBJ2-1, with D perhaps matching TRBD2 (5 bases). Sequences were obtained from peripheral blood. The sequence was collected from a woman in her 70s with active or convalescent COVID-19. The CDR3 loop reads CASSSDPGNQQFF. Here the CDR3 DNA reads TGTGCCAGCAGCTCCGACCCCGGGAATCAGCAGTTCTTC.